This TCR beta chain was observed in a study of T cell responses to AZD1222 COVID-19 vaccine. To note about this clone: Antigen unknown.

Study-wide findings and caveats: In a largely white British group with more females than males, clonal diversity was possibly underestimated. Baseline seropositivity characterized only six or seven AZD1222 recipients.

Generated by immunoSEQ multiplex PCR, the TCRdb table keeps only in-frame clones and is missing some. The sample records some 150,000 clones, approximately 90% being singletons. Germline V gives CDR1 SGHRS, CDR2 YFSETQ. V was clipped by 4 bases and J by 5 bases; unmatched bases: 6. The CDR3 sequence is 15 residues long. The analysis combined second doses at about 4 or about 12 weeks. The clonotype originates from an adult who received the AZD1222 COVID-19 vaccine. The sample consisted of peripheral blood, taken 28 days after the second AZD1222 dose. The V call is TRBV5-1, the J call TRBJ1-6; 7 bases agree with TRBD1. The CDR3 spells CASSPTGTDNSPLHF. CDR3 DNA sequence: TGCGCCAGCAGCCCAACCGGGACAGATAATTCACCCCTCCACTTT.